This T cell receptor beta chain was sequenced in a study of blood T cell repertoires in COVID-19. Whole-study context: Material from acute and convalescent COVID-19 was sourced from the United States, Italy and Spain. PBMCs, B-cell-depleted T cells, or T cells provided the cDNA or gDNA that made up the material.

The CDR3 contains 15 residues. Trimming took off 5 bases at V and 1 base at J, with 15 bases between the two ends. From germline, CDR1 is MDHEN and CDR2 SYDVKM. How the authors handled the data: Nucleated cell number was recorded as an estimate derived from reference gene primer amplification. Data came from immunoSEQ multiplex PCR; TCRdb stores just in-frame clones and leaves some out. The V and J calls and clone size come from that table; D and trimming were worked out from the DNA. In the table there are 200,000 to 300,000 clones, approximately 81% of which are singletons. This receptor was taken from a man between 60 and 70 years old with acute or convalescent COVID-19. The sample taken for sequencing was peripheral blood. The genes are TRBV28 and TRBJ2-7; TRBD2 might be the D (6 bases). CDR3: CASSPSGLSSYEQYF. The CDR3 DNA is TGTGCCAGCAGTCCCTCGGGACTGTCTTCCTACGAGCAGTACTTC.